These 30 T cell receptor beta chains came from one sample sequenced in a study of Graves' ophthalmopathy and Graves' hyperthyroidism. Amplified material comprised TCR beta CDR3 regions derived from RNA transcripts. HTBI primers were used in a first-round RT-PCR, which preceded a second-round multiplex PCR. TCRdb analysed the multiplex PCR reads with MiXCR anew, one entry per CDR3 protein. Of around 520,000 distinct CDR3 sequences in the sample, roughly 40% are singletons; the top ten hold about 4.2%. Material for sequencing was peripheral blood or thyroid tissue (not recorded which). These receptors came from an adult man with Graves' hyperthyroidism.

This clonotype was counted only a few times. V is TRBV24-1 and J is TRBJ2-2; tentative D call: TRBD1 (6 bases). Germline CDR1 KGHDR, CDR2 SFDVKD. The CDR3 runs 18 residues. Trimming removed 4 bases from V and 6 bases from J, with 23 bases in between. CDR3 loop: CATSDPNTHRAPAGELFF. The CDR3 DNA is TGTGCCACCAGTGACCCTAACACTCACAGGGCCCCGGCCGGGGAGCTGTTTTTT.

On this clonotype itself: This may be a read error, as it is one base from a much larger clone. The chain employs TRBV12-3 or TRBV12-4 and TRBJ1-3, with D perhaps TRBD1 (5 bases). The CDR3 covers 13 residues. CDR3 DNA: TGTACCAGCAGTTGGGGACCTGGAAACACCATATATTTT. As protein: CTSSWGPGNTIYF.

Of note for this clonotype: The CDR3 carries no conserved terminal phenylalanine or tryptophan, so it likely arises from a read error. The chain links TRBV10-3 to TRBJ1-2; D gene ambiguous. The germline V gene has CDR1 ENHRY and CDR2 SYGVKD. Trimming removed 10 bases from V and 8 bases from J, with 17 bases in between. This CDR3 has 12 residues. This CDR3 reads CASTYNLGGYTY. The DNA for the CDR3 is TGTGCCAGCACCTATAACCTGGGAGGCTACACCTAC.

V is TRBV7-9 and J is TRBJ2-2, with D possibly matching TRBD2 (5 bases). Germline CDR1 and CDR2: SEHNR and FQNEAQ (reference sequence). The CDR3 extends over 15 amino acids. V shed 5 bases and J shed 0 bases, with 10 bases lying between them. CDR3 in amino acids: CASSPEGSNTGELFF. CDR3 coding DNA: TGTGCCAGCAGCCCAGAGGGCTCGAACACCGGGGAGCTGTTTTTT.

The CDR3 spells CSATQGIYEQYF. DNA of the CDR3: TGCAGTGCGACACAGGGTATTTACGAGCAGTACTTC. This sequence joins TRBV20-1 and TRBJ2-7; maybe TRBD1 (6 bases). CDR3 length: 12 amino acids. Germline CDR1 is DFQATT and CDR2 is SNEGSKA (reference sequence). Trimming stripped 6 bases from V and 4 bases from J, with 13 bases between.

Of note for this clonotype: A much larger clone differs from this one at a single base, so this may be a read error. The V call is TRBV9, the J call TRBJ1-3, with D perhaps TRBD1 (6 bases). The CDR3 runs to 14 residues. Germline values: CDR1 SGDLS, CDR2 YYNGEE. CDR3 loop: CASSLTGHGNTIYF. CDR3 nucleotide sequence: TGCGCCAGCAGCTTAACAGGGCACGGAAACACCATATATTTT.

The chain links TRBV7-9 to TRBJ2-2; the D is unclear. The CDR3 spans 12 residues. Germline V CDR1 and CDR2: SEHNR, FQNEAQ (reference sequence). Trimming removed 5 bases at V and 6 bases at J, with 7 bases between. The CDR3 loop reads CASSVGPGELFF. The CDR3 nucleotides are TGTGCCAGCAGCGTAGGGCCCGGGGAGCTGTTTTTT.

In its sample, this clonotype was seen a few times. Sequence at one end of the junction differs from germline and may be a read error. V is TRBV13 and J is TRBJ2-5, with a weak D call TRBD2 (6 bases). CDR1 and CDR2 (germline): PRHDT, FYEKMQ (reference sequence). The CDR3 runs to 13 residues. The chain's CDR3 is CASSDGTQGTQYF. As DNA, the CDR3 is TGTGCCAGCTCCGACGGGACTCAAGGGACCCAGTACTTC.

This clonotype came up many times. V usage is TRBV10-3 and J usage is TRBJ2-6, with D possibly TRBD1 on 5 matching bases. The CDR3 length is 15 residues. Trimming took 5 bases from V and 4 from J, leaving 12 bases between them. Germline V gives CDR1 ENHRY, CDR2 SYGVKD. The CDR3 here is CAISIQAAGANVLTF. The CDR3 DNA reads TGTGCCATCAGTATACAGGCAGCGGGGGCCAACGTCCTGACTTTC.

In this sample, this clonotype turned up once. The junction departs from the called germline gene at one end, perhaps through a read error. J is TRBJ1-5 and V is TRBV10-3; unclear D gene. The germline V gene encodes CDR1 ENHRY and CDR2 SYGVKD. The CDR3 spans 19 residues. The CDR3 nucleotides read TGTGCCAGCAGTGAGGAAACCCGGGTCCGCCTTATAGGCAATCAGCCCCAGCATTTT. It translates to CASSEETRVRLIGNQPQHF.

V and J are TRBV7-8 and TRBJ2-5, with TRBD2 matching over 11 bases. Trimming took 5 bases from V and 5 from J; bases not matched to a gene: 4. The germline CDR1 and CDR2 sequences are SGHVS and FQNEAQ. The CDR3 covers 14 residues. The CDR3 nucleotides are TGTGCCAGCAGCCAGGGACTAGCGGTGGAGACCCAGTACTTC. It is translated as CASSQGLAVETQYF.

This clonotype was counted many times. The chain combines TRBV5-1 with TRBJ1-4; the D gene is possibly TRBD1 (5 bases). V lost 4 bases and J 0 bases, leaving 7 bases between the germline ends. This CDR3 region has 14 residues. Germline V CDR1 and CDR2: SGHRS, YFSETQ. The CDR3 spells CASSQTATNEKLFF. CDR3 DNA: TGCGCCAGCAGCCAGACAGCAACTAATGAAAAACTGTTTTTT.

The rearrangement links TRBV20-1 to TRBJ1-6, with TRBD1 matching over 9 bases. CDR1 and CDR2 from the germline V gene are DFQATT and SNEGSKA (reference sequence). The CDR3 contains 18 residues. V lost 5 bases and J lost 7; bases outside the gene matches: 18. Written as DNA, the CDR3 is TGCAGTGCTCAGCGGCAACAGGGGGCTGAGAGGCTGAATTCACCCCTCCACTTT. Protein product: CSAQRQQGAERLNSPLHF.

A remark on this clonotype: It may be a read error: a sequence one base away is much more abundant. The V call is TRBV19, the J call TRBJ1-2; tentatively, D is TRBD1 (5 bases). V was pared by 4 bases and J by 2 bases, with 11 bases between. The CDR3 is 14 residues long. CDR1 LNHDA and CDR2 SQIVND come from the germline V gene (reference sequence). The CDR3 reads CASSTEQANYGYTF. In DNA, the CDR3 is TGTGCCAGTAGTACCGAACAGGCCAACTATGGCTACACCTTC.

This clonotype was counted many times. This chain joins TRBV29-1 and TRBJ1-1; TRBD1 aligns across 9 bases. The CDR3 has 13 amino acids. V shed 1 base and J 12 bases; nucleotides not matched to a gene: 9. Germline V gene data show CDR1 as SQVTM and CDR2 as ANQGSEA. Here the CDR3 reads CSVEAPGQGGTFF. CDR3 in DNA: TGCAGCGTTGAAGCCCCGGGACAGGGAGGAACTTTCTTT.

This clonotype was detected only a few times. The chain combines TRBV7-2 with TRBJ2-7; 10 positions agree with TRBD2. The CDR3 loop spans 15 amino acids. CDR1 SGHTA and CDR2 FQGNSA come from the germline V gene. V shed 5 bases and J 3 bases; nucleotides not matched to a gene: 7. CDR3 sequence reads: CASSVGAGGNYEQYF. DNA for the CDR3: TGTGCCAGCAGCGTGGGAGCGGGGGGGAACTACGAGCAGTACTTC.

The CDR3 nucleotides read TGTGCCAGCAGCCAAGATGAGGGGGCGCAAAATGAAAAACTGTTTTTT. This codes for CASSQDEGAQNEKLFF. V usage is TRBV25-1 and J usage is TRBJ1-4; the match to TRBD1 covers 7 bases. V lost 6 bases, J lost 5 bases, and 12 bases stayed unmatched. Germline V CDR1 and CDR2: MGHDK, SYGVNS. There are 16 residues in the CDR3.

This clonotype was counted a single time. The rearrangement joins TRBV7-8 to TRBJ1-3; D is perhaps TRBD1 (6 bases). V lost 5 bases and J lost 0, with 14 bases in between. Germline-derived CDR1 and CDR2 are SGHVS and FQNEAQ. The CDR3 runs to 16 residues. CDR3 bases: TGTGCCAGCAGCCCTAGGACAGCCTTCTCTGGAAACACCATATATTTT. This encodes CASSPRTAFSGNTIYF.

About this clonotype: One junction end does not reproduce the germline sequence, and a read error may be involved. The gene calls are TRBV2 and TRBJ2-7; a possible D gene is TRBD1 (6 bases). The germline gives CDR1 SNHLY, CDR2 FYNNEI. CDR3 length: 13 amino acids. The CDR3 DNA reads as TGTGTCAGCAGCCAGGGGAAGTCCTACGAGCAGTACTTC. Its protein is CVSSQGKSYEQYF.

The V gene is TRBV7-9, the J gene TRBJ1-4; D is possibly TRBD1 (6 bases). V was trimmed by 3 bases and J by 4 bases, leaving 12 bases between them. CDR1 is SEHNR and CDR2 is FQNEAQ in the germline V gene (reference sequence). The CDR3 extends over 15 amino acids. This CDR3 is CASSFEGGGNEKLFF. Here the CDR3 DNA reads TGTGCCAGCAGCTTTGAGGGAGGGGGTAATGAAAAACTGTTTTTT.

The chain joins TRBV7-9 to TRBJ2-7, with D possibly being TRBD2 (6 bases). The V gene lost 6 bases and the J gene lost 4 bases, with 22 bases spanning the gap. Germline-derived CDR1 and CDR2 are SEHNR and FQNEAQ (reference sequence). This CDR3 contains 16 residues. The CDR3 reads CASSSGGLPHTYEQYF. CDR3 DNA sequence: TGTGCCAGCAGTTCCGGGGGACTTCCCCACACTTACGAGCAGTACTTC.

The CDR3 spells CASSGGTSGQPQHF. The CDR3 region has the DNA TGTGCCAGCAGCGGAGGGACATCAGGGCAGCCCCAGCATTTT. V usage is TRBV9 and J usage is TRBJ1-5, with D possibly matching TRBD1 (6 bases). This CDR3 spans 14 amino acids. CDR1 and CDR2 from the germline V gene are SGDLS and YYNGEE. V shed 3 bases and J shed 7 bases, with 14 bases lying between them.

This clonotype came up once. The conserved closing phenylalanine or tryptophan is absent in this CDR3, likely reflecting a read error. It is unclear where the CDR3 begins or ends on the DNA, so no DNA is shown, and the CDR3 is as TCRdb lists it. The J gene is TRBJ1-1, the V gene TRBV30. Germline V lookup: CDR1 GTSNPN, CDR2 SVGIG (reference sequence). The CDR3 is made up of 8 amino acids, end residues included. The CDR3: CAWREGLS.

This chain joins TRBV28 and TRBJ1-1; maybe TRBD1 (5 bases). Trimming stripped 6 bases from V and 3 bases from J, with 11 bases between. Germline V lookup: CDR1 MDHEN, CDR2 SYDVKM. There are 13 residues in the CDR3. CDR3 amino acids: CASRLRRDTEAFF. CDR3 nucleotides: TGTGCCAGCAGACTGCGCAGGGACACTGAAGCTTTCTTT. Using reference TRBV28 and TRBJ1-1 for the parts outside the CDR3, the full variable domain is DVKVTQSSRYLVKRTGEKVFLECVQDMDHENMFWYRQDPGLGLRLIYFSYDVKMKEKGDIPEGYSVSREKKERFSLILESASTNQTSMYLCASRLRRDTEAFFGQGTRLTVV.

This clonotype was counted ten times or more. V usage is TRBV19 and J usage is TRBJ1-1; TRBD1 matches at 7 bases. The CDR3 loop spans 13 amino acids. Germline CDR1 is LNHDA and CDR2 is SQIVND (reference sequence). Germline trimming cut 6 bases from V and 6 bases from J; bases unmatched to any gene: 7. The CDR3 DNA is TGTGCCAGTAGATTCAGGGGGGCAGCTGAAGCTTTCTTT. It encodes CASRFRGAAEAFF.

This clonotype was detected once. V usage is TRBV3-1 and J usage is TRBJ1-2; 7 nucleotides align to TRBD1. V dropped 1 base and J dropped 8; count of bases not matched to a gene: 16. The CDR3 extends over 17 amino acids. Germline V gene sequence: CDR1 LGHDT, CDR2 YNNKEL (reference sequence). The CDR3 DNA reads TGTGCCAGCAGCCAAGTTCTTGCGACAGGGAGATGGAAAGGCTACACCTTC. Protein: CASSQVLATGRWKGYTF.

The genes are TRBV7-2 and TRBJ2-3; D might be TRBD1 or TRBD2, each matching 6 bases. The CDR3 sequence is 15 residues long. Trimming cost V 5 bases and J 4 bases, with 16 bases left between them. CDR1 is SGHTA and CDR2 is FQGNSA in the germline V gene. CDR3 sequence: CASSPDSQRADTQYF. Here the CDR3 DNA reads TGTGCCAGCAGCCCGGACAGTCAGCGGGCAGATACGCAGTATTTT.

This chain joins TRBV5-1 and TRBJ2-5; a possible D gene is TRBD1 (5 bases). This CDR3 has 11 residues. Trimming stripped 1 base from V and 9 bases from J, with 7 bases between. Germline V gene data show CDR1 as SGHRS and CDR2 as YFSETQ. The CDR3 coding sequence is TGCGCCAGCAGCTTGTTAGGGGCCCAGTACTTC. This translates into CASSLLGAQYF.

Of note for this clonotype: The junction departs from germline at one end; a sequencing error may be responsible. The CDR3 is CANSLPLAGGETQYF. CDR3 DNA sequence: TGCGCCAACAGCTTGCCCCTAGCGGGAGGCGAGACCCAGTACTTC. V is TRBV5-1 and J is TRBJ2-5; 11 nucleotides agree with TRBD2. The CDR3 has 15 amino acids. From germline, CDR1 is SGHRS and CDR2 YFSETQ.

The V gene is TRBV29-1, the J gene TRBJ1-2; no clear D. This CDR3 contains 12 residues. With 8 bases removed from V and 0 bases from J, the gap between germline ends came to 10 bases. The germline V gene has CDR1 SQVTM and CDR2 ANQGSEA. The CDR3 loop is CSLETSNYGYTF. CDR3 in DNA: TGCAGCTTGGAGACCTCTAACTATGGCTACACCTTC.